The 31 T cell receptor beta chains below were found in one sample sequenced in a study of cytomegalovirus exposure and HLA in healthy donors. The PCR employed 60 Vbeta primers together with 13 Jbeta primers. This table comes from immunoSEQ multiplex PCR, and its TCRdb copy is limited to in-frame clones, with some not included. The repertoire holds 90,000 to 150,000 clones, with around 63% as singletons. Sequenced sample: PBMCs. These receptors were obtained from a man between 35 and 55 years old in good health and CMV-seropositive.

This rearrangement joins TRBV28 to TRBJ1-2, with TRBD1 matching 8 bases. V trimming: 6 bases; J trimming: 4 bases; junction bases outside the gene matches: 10. Germline CDR1 is MDHEN and CDR2 is SYDVKM. The CDR3 runs 15 residues. In DNA, the CDR3 is TGTGCCAGCAGGGAAGGGACAGGCGGGGGCTATGGCTACACCTTC. Its protein is CASREGTGGGYGYTF.

The chain uses TRBV2 and TRBJ2-1; 13 bases line up with TRBD2. Trimming removed 5 bases from V and 9 bases from J; junction bases left unmatched: 10. Germline assignment: CDR1 SNHLY and CDR2 FYNNEI. The CDR3 is made up of 16 amino acids. The CDR3 region has the DNA TGTGCCAGCAGTCAGACTACTAGCGGGGGGGCCGGTGAGCAGTTCTTC. This sequence encodes CASSQTTSGGAGEQFF. Complete variable domain (other parts from reference TRBV2 and TRBJ2-1): EPEVTQTPSHQVTQMGQEVILRCVPISNHLYFYWYRQILGQKVEFLVSFYNNEISEKSEIFDDQFSVERPDGSNFTLKIRSTKLEDSAMYFCASSQTTSGGAGEQFFGPGTRLTVL.

The chain combines TRBV19 with TRBJ1-4; 9 nucleotides line up with TRBD1. The ends lost 6 bases at V and 7 bases at J; junction bases unmatched: 6. CDR1 and CDR2 from the germline V gene are LNHDA and SQIVND (reference sequence). The CDR3 spans 14 residues. CDR3 in amino acids: CASRQTGGSEKLFF. CDR3 nucleotide sequence: TGTGCCAGTAGGCAGACAGGGGGTAGTGAAAAACTGTTTTTT.

The genes are TRBV5-6 and TRBJ2-5; perhaps TRBD2 as D (5 bases). V was shortened by 1 base and J by 5 bases, with 9 bases between the two germline ends. The germline V gene encodes CDR1 SGHDT and CDR2 YYEEEE. The CDR3 sequence is 13 residues long. The CDR3 here is CASSLRGLETQYF. CDR3 coding DNA: TGTGCCAGCAGCTTGCGGGGTTTGGAGACCCAGTACTTC.

This clone was counted only a few times. The chain carries TRBV27 and TRBJ2-5; 8 nucleotides match TRBD2. J lost 5 bases, V lost 0 bases, and 5 bases had no gene match. CDR1 is MNHEY, CDR2 SMNVEV, per germline (reference sequence). This CDR3 region has 15 residues. Written as DNA, the CDR3 is TGTGCCAGCAGTTTATCTGGGGGCGGGGGGGAGACCCAGTACTTC. Translated, it gives CASSLSGGGGETQYF.

The chain links TRBV9 to TRBJ2-7; 7 bases are a match to TRBD2. Germline V gene data show CDR1 as SGDLS and CDR2 as YYNGEE. CDR3 length: 14 amino acids. With 0 bases clipped from V and 3 bases from J, the junction kept 3 bases outside the gene matches. The CDR3 DNA reads as TGTGCCAGCAGCGTAGATGGCGGGGGCTACGAGCAGTACTTC. As protein: CASSVDGGGYEQYF.

This chain links TRBV29-1 with TRBJ1-1, with unresolved D. Trimming took off 6 bases at V and 5 bases at J, with 7 bases between the two ends. Germline CDR1 and CDR2: SQVTM and ANQGSEA. CDR3 size: 10 residues. CDR3 in DNA: TGCAGCGTGAGAGGGACTGAAGCTTTCTTT. Residues: CSVRGTEAFF.

This chain's CDR3 is CASSLIFKDRMNTEAFF. Here the CDR3 DNA reads TGTGCCAGCAGCTTAATTTTTAAGGACAGGATGAACACTGAAGCTTTCTTT. The rearrangement uses TRBV7-9 and TRBJ1-1; 7 bases agree with TRBD1. The germline gives CDR1 SEHNR, CDR2 FQNEAQ (reference sequence). V lost 2 bases, J lost 0 bases, and 9 bases stayed unmatched. The CDR3 loop spans 17 amino acids.

This clone was detected a few times. The chain recombines TRBV5-5 with TRBJ1-2; 9 bases agree with TRBD1. The CDR3 has 15 residues. Germline-derived CDR1 and CDR2 are SGHKS and YYEKEE (reference sequence). Trimming took 2 bases from V and 2 from J; bases not matched to a gene: 4. The CDR3 loop reads CASSFRDRENYGYTF. In DNA form, the CDR3 reads TGTGCCAGCAGCTTCCGGGACAGGGAAAACTATGGCTACACCTTC.

The chain carries TRBV7-2 and TRBJ2-1; D unresolved. V was cut by 2 bases and J by 4 bases, with 6 bases left in between. Looked up from germline, CDR1 is SGHTA and CDR2 is FQGNSA. This CDR3 is 13 amino acids long. CDR3 residues: CASSLTRYNEQFF. Written as DNA, the CDR3 is TGTGCCAGCAGCTTAACCCGGTACAATGAGCAGTTCTTC.

A remark on this clone: Here the CDR3 omits its conserved ending phenylalanine or tryptophan, so a read error is the likely source. This chain uses TRBV2 with TRBJ1-2; the D is unclear. The CDR3 has 13 amino acids. Deletions cut 6 bases from V and 6 bases from J, with 14 bases between. Looked up from germline, CDR1 is SNHLY and CDR2 is FYNNEI. CDR3 protein: CASREPPEDGYTL. The CDR3 DNA is TGTGCCAGCAGAGAACCACCCGAGGATGGCTACACCCTC.

The rearrangement links TRBV28 to TRBJ2-1; 10 positions match TRBD2. The trim removed 4 bases at V and 13 bases at J, leaving 4 bases unmatched. Germline V gene sequence: CDR1 MDHEN, CDR2 SYDVKM. The CDR3 runs 12 residues. This chain's CDR3 is CASSSQREGQFF. The CDR3 nucleotides are TGTGCCAGCAGTTCCCAGCGGGAGGGCCAGTTCTTC.

The chain uses TRBV5-1 and TRBJ2-1; 13 bases are shared with TRBD2. This CDR3 contains 15 residues. Germline loops: CDR1 SGHRS, CDR2 YFSETQ. With V trimmed by 6 bases and J by 5 bases, 5 bases remained unmatched. DNA of the CDR3: TGCGCCAGCACCTTAGGACTAGCGGGAGACAATGAGCAGTTCTTC. Translation gives CASTLGLAGDNEQFF.

J is TRBJ2-5 and V is TRBV7-7; D gene uncertain. The V end lost 5 bases, the J end lost 5 bases, and 9 bases lay between the germline ends. The CDR3 runs 12 residues. The germline CDR1 and CDR2 sequences are SSHAT and FNYEAQ (reference sequence). The DNA of the CDR3 is TGTGCCAGCAGCCCTGGCAGGGAGACCCAGTACTTC. Translating it yields CASSPGRETQYF.

Worth noting for this clone: Other DNA sequences from this sample encode an identical CDR3 as well. V and J are TRBV5-1 and TRBJ2-5; TRBD2 is a possible D gene (5 bases). Deletions cut 2 bases from V and 5 bases from J, with 13 bases between. Germline CDR1 and CDR2: SGHRS and YFSETQ. The CDR3 length is 14 residues. CDR3 in amino acids: CASSLGTSGETQYF. CDR3 DNA: TGCGCCAGCAGCTTAGGAACTAGTGGGGAGACCCAGTACTTC.

The genes are TRBV5-4 and TRBJ2-1, with 7 nucleotides matching TRBD1. CDR3 length: 16 residues. Unmatched junction bases numbered 13, after V lost 3 bases and J lost 7 bases. Looked up from germline, CDR1 is SGHNT and CDR2 is YYREEE (reference sequence). CDR3 bases: TGTGCCAGCAGCTGGGGACAGCCCTTGTCCCTAAATGAGCAGTTCTTC. It specifies CASSWGQPLSLNEQFF.

This clone was observed a single time. V usage is TRBV2 and J usage is TRBJ2-3; D unclear. This CDR3 is 12 amino acids long. Germline V CDR1 and CDR2: SNHLY, FYNNEI. With 8 bases removed from V and 0 bases from J, the gap between germline ends came to 6 bases. CDR3 nucleotide sequence: TGTGCCAGCTGGCTTAGCACAGATACGCAGTATTTT. Amino acid sequence: CASWLSTDTQYF.

The chain carries TRBV11-2 and TRBJ1-3, with 8 bases that match TRBD1. CDR1 and CDR2 (germline): SGHAT, FQNNGV. The length of the CDR3 is 16 residues. Trimming at V came to 5 bases and at J to 2 bases, leaving 8 bases not matched to a gene. CDR3 region: CASSKGTGITGNTIYF. The CDR3 nucleotides read TGTGCCAGCAGCAAAGGGACAGGAATAACTGGAAACACCATATATTTT.

CDR3 protein: CASSGGQGGTEAFF. CDR3 DNA sequence: TGTGCCAGCAGTGGAGGACAGGGCGGCACTGAAGCTTTCTTT. This chain uses TRBV25-1 with TRBJ1-1; TRBD1 agrees at 8 bases. This CDR3 comprises 14 residues. CDR1 MGHDK and CDR2 SYGVNS come from the germline V gene. Trimming cost V 4 bases and J 4 bases; bases outside gene matches: 5.

The V call is TRBV19, the J call TRBJ1-1; D is perhaps TRBD1 (5 bases). Germline assignment: CDR1 LNHDA and CDR2 SQIVND (reference sequence). V lost 3 bases and J 5 bases, leaving 16 bases between the germline ends. This CDR3 comprises 15 residues. In DNA form, the CDR3 reads TGTGCCAGTAGTATTTCGGGGTTGGGGGGAACTGAAGCTTTCTTT. This gives the protein CASSISGLGGTEAFF.

This clone occurred once. The germline gene is not matched at one end of the junction; a read error may be the cause. This chain uses TRBV7-2 with TRBJ2-7; D is perhaps TRBD2 (6 bases). The CDR3 has 14 residues. Germline CDR1 and CDR2: SGHTA and FQGNSA. The CDR3 protein is CASSLEGVGGTQSF. The CDR3 DNA sequence: TGTGCCAGCAGCTTAGAAGGGGTCGGAGGGACCCAAAGTTTC.

This rearrangement joins TRBV30 to TRBJ2-5; 12 nucleotides agree with TRBD2. Trimming at V came to 2 bases and at J to 5 bases, leaving 6 bases not matched to a gene. This CDR3 is 15 amino acids long. CDR1 is GTSNPN and CDR2 is SVGIG in the germline V gene (reference sequence). The CDR3 loop reads CAWSLTSGRTETQYF. As DNA, the CDR3 is TGTGCCTGGAGTCTGACTAGCGGGAGAACTGAGACCCAGTACTTC.

This rearrangement joins TRBV7-9 to TRBJ1-1; 8 nucleotides match TRBD1. V dropped 4 bases and J dropped 5; count of bases not matched to a gene: 12. CDR1 and CDR2 from the germline V gene are SEHNR and FQNEAQ (reference sequence). The CDR3 has 16 residues. The CDR3 region is CASSSQGPRGRTEAFF. DNA for the CDR3: TGTGCCAGCAGCTCCCAAGGGCCCAGGGGGCGGACTGAAGCTTTCTTT.

On this clone itself: A junction end diverges from the germline sequence, so it may reflect a read error. The rearrangement joins TRBV6-4 to TRBJ2-1, with 10 positions matching TRBD2. The germline V gene has CDR1 MRHNA and CDR2 SNTAGT. The CDR3 has 15 residues. CDR3 loop: CASSYSGGSSNEQFF. As DNA, the CDR3 is TGTGCCAGCAGTTATAGCGGGGGGTCCTCCAATGAGCAGTTCTTC.

V usage is TRBV9 and J usage is TRBJ2-2; D might be TRBD1 (6 bases). The germline gives CDR1 SGDLS, CDR2 YYNGEE. Trimming stripped 4 bases from V and 4 bases from J, with 14 bases between. There are 15 residues in the CDR3. CDR3 sequence: CASSSWGLSTGELFF. The CDR3 DNA reads TGTGCCAGCAGCTCCTGGGGGCTGAGCACCGGGGAGCTGTTTTTT.

The table lists this clone with a few counts. This chain uses TRBV19 with TRBJ1-5, with D possibly TRBD1 on 5 matching bases. CDR1 and CDR2 (germline): LNHDA, SQIVND (reference sequence). This CDR3 has 19 residues. V was clipped by 2 bases and J by 1 base, with 21 bases between them. The CDR3 is CASSIIPYTHGGSNQPQHF. For the CDR3, the DNA is TGTGCCAGTAGTATAATCCCTTACACACACGGGGGAAGCAATCAGCCCCAGCATTTT.

The V call is TRBV7-9, the J call TRBJ2-5; possible D gene TRBD2, 5 bases. The CDR3 is 17 amino acids. V was trimmed by 1 base and J by 5 bases, leaving 20 bases between them. Germline V gene sequence: CDR1 SEHNR, CDR2 FQNEAQ (reference sequence). CDR3 sequence (DNA): TGTGCCAGCAGCTTAGACTGGGGAGAAAGGGAACGTGAGACCCAGTACTTC. This encodes CASSLDWGERERETQYF.

The sample holds a few counts of this clone. This chain joins TRBV25-1 and TRBJ1-2, with TRBD1 matching 7 bases. Germline trimming cut 2 bases from V and 4 bases from J; bases unmatched to any gene: 10. From germline, CDR1 is MGHDK and CDR2 SYGVNS. This CDR3 region has 16 residues. CDR3 DNA sequence: TGTGCCAGCAGTGAACCCTCAGGGAGACAGGGCTATGGCTACACCTTC. It codes for CASSEPSGRQGYGYTF.

This chain links TRBV2 with TRBJ1-1; 7 nucleotides match TRBD1. J gave up 2 bases and V 8 bases, and 5 bases lay outside the gene matches. Germline values: CDR1 SNHLY, CDR2 FYNNEI. CDR3 length: 13 amino acids. This CDR3 reads CASSQGFNTEAFF. DNA for the CDR3: TGTGCCAGCTCACAGGGGTTTAACACTGAAGCTTTCTTT. Full variable domain (remainder filled in from reference TRBV2 and TRBJ1-1): EPEVTQTPSHQVTQMGQEVILRCVPISNHLYFYWYRQILGQKVEFLVSFYNNEISEKSEIFDDQFSVERPDGSNFTLKIRSTKLEDSAMYFCASSQGFNTEAFFGQGTRLTVV.

This chain joins TRBV6-5 and TRBJ2-1; TRBD2 aligns across 9 bases. Trimming removed 2 bases from V and 8 bases from J; junction bases left unmatched: 7. This CDR3 spans 15 amino acids. The germline V gene encodes CDR1 MNHEY and CDR2 SVGAGI. The CDR3 nucleotides are TGTGCCAGCAGTTACAGAGCGGGAGGAGCGGATGAGCAGTTCTTC. This gives the protein CASSYRAGGADEQFF.

This clone occurred a few times. This chain uses TRBV28 with TRBJ1-1; 7 positions agree with TRBD1. The CDR3 sequence is 15 residues long. Per the germline V gene, CDR1 is MDHEN and CDR2 is SYDVKM. With V trimmed by 3 bases and J by 7 bases, 11 bases remained unmatched. The CDR3 sequence is CASSLTGQGVVEAFF. DNA for the CDR3: TGTGCCAGCAGTTTGACAGGGCAGGGGGTGGTTGAAGCTTTCTTT.